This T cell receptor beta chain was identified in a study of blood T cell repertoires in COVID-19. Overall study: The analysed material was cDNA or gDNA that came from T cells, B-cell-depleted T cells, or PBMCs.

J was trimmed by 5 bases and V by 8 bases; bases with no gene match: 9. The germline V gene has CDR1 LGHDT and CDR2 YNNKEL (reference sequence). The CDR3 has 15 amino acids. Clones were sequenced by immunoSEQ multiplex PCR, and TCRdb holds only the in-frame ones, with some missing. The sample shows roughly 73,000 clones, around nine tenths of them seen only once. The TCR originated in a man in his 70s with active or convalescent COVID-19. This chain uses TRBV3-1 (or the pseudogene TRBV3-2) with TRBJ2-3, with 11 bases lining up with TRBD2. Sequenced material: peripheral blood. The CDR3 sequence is CASGASGGFKDTQYF. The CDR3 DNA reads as TGTGCCAGCGGAGCTAGCGGGGGGTTCAAAGATACGCAGTATTTT.